Following are 7 T cell receptor beta chains from one sample sequenced in a study of vaccination and CD4 T cells after COVID-19 (dated by TCRdb to between 2021 and 2024). These receptors' targets are unknown. Receptor libraries were prepared by PCR. Instrument on record: Illumina iSeq 100. At the Johns Hopkins FTIC core, DNA from the cultured CD4+ T cells underwent TCR sequencing with the Oncomine TCR Beta short-read assay. Genomic DNA was extracted from the cultured CD4+ T cells with the QIAamp micro DNA kit. The raw public reads went through TCRdb reprocessing: fastp at Q25, MiXCR clone calling, in-frame beta chains kept. Identical CDR3 protein sequences are pooled into one entry, listed with their most common genes and DNA. The sample records approximately 11,000 distinct CDR3 sequences, less than 40% of which are singletons. The ten largest clones represent around a fifth of the sample. The sample's treatment or condition label, decoded: approximately nine-day PBMC culture with coronavirus spike peptide pools or control peptides (ViraFEST assay). CD4+ T cells from unexposed donors were collected before the COVID-19 pandemic (2011-2018).

The source material was CD4+ T cells from blood, cultured in vitro. Receptors were obtained from a human donor in good health.

This chain uses TRBV5-1 with TRBJ2-7; perhaps TRBD2 as D (5 bases). Deletions cut 5 bases from V and 7 bases from J, with 19 bases between. CDR1 and CDR2 from the germline V gene are SGHRS and YFSETQ. This CDR3 spans 14 amino acids. This CDR3 reads CASSRNRDNWEQYF. The CDR3 coding sequence is TGCGCCAGCAGTAGGAACCGGGATAATTGGGAGCAGTACTTC.

J is TRBJ2-7 and V is TRBV5-4; 13 bases line up with TRBD2. Losses at the gene ends were 2 bases for V and 7 bases for J; bases not matched to a gene: 6. Germline V gene sequence: CDR1 SGHNT, CDR2 YYREEE (reference sequence). This CDR3 contains 15 residues. DNA for the CDR3: TGTGCCAGCAGCTTACGGACTAGCGGGAGTGGGGAGCAGTACTTC. Protein sequence: CASSLRTSGSGEQYF. Supplemented by reference TRBV5-4 and TRBJ2-7, the full variable domain reads ETGVTQSPTHLIKTRGQQVTLRCSSQSGHNTVSWYQQALGQGPQFIFQYYREEENGRGNFPPRFSGLQFPNYSSELNVNALELDDSALYLCASSLRTSGSGEQYFGPGTRLTVT.

This clonotype was seen only a few times. The rearrangement uses TRBV7-8 and TRBJ2-1; 10 positions match TRBD2. The germline CDR1 and CDR2 sequences are SGHVS and FQNEAQ. J gave up 9 bases and V 5 bases, and 16 bases lay outside the gene matches. The CDR3 is 17 amino acids. The CDR3 coding sequence is TGTGCCAGCAGCCCGAGGGCTAGCGGGAGTGGATCGAGTGAGCAGTTCTTC. Encoded protein: CASSPRASGSGSSEQFF.

The chain recombines TRBV18 with TRBJ1-2; TRBD1 matches at 11 bases. CDR3 length: 16 amino acids. The germline gives CDR1 KGHSH, CDR2 LQKENI. V dropped 3 bases and J dropped 6; count of bases not matched to a gene: 9. CDR3 sequence: CASSPGPGQGADGYTF. In DNA form, the CDR3 reads TGTGCCAGCTCACCGGGGCCAGGACAGGGGGCCGATGGCTACACCTTC.

This clonotype was seen a few times. This chain links TRBV20-1 with TRBJ1-2; D is undetermined. Per germline, CDR1 DFQATT and CDR2 SNEGSKA (reference sequence). The CDR3 consists of 12 residues. Trimming took off 3 bases at V and 4 bases at J, with 9 bases between the two ends. The CDR3 DNA reads as TGCAGTGCTAGGTGGGGAAGCTATGGCTACACCTTC. Translating gives CSARWGSYGYTF.

V and J are TRBV6-1 and TRBJ2-7; 10 bases fit TRBD1. CDR1 is MNHNS and CDR2 is SASEGT in the germline V gene. V lost 6 bases to trimming and J lost 5 bases; unmatched junction nucleotides: 7. This CDR3 is 14 amino acids long. For the CDR3, the DNA is TGTGCCAGCAGCCGACAGGGGGCTCGGGACGAGCAGTACTTC. It specifies CASSRQGARDEQYF.

The gene calls are TRBV20-1 and TRBJ2-7; 12 positions agree with TRBD2. CDR1 is DFQATT and CDR2 is SNEGSKA in the germline V gene (reference sequence). This CDR3 is built from 17 residues. V shed 6 bases, J shed 1 base, and the junction held 13 bases outside the gene matches. DNA of the CDR3: TGCAGTGCCTGGGGACTAGCGGGTAGTCCATTATCCTACGAGCAGTACTTC. It translates to CSAWGLAGSPLSYEQYF.